The 10 T cell receptor beta chains reported below all come from one sample, sequenced in a study of long-term antiretroviral therapy in people with HIV. Version v3.0 of the immunoSEQ assay ran at survey level. Profiling relied on immunoSEQ multiplex PCR, and the TCRdb table lists in-frame clones only, not all of them. The table shows tens of thousands of clones, with 90% occurring only once. Specimen: unsorted PBMCs, collected roughly 5 years after starting antiretroviral therapy. These receptors all come from a woman in her thirties or forties with HIV.

The chain has TRBV19 and TRBJ1-3, with a tentative D call TRBD1 (6 bases). The germline CDR1 and CDR2 sequences are LNHDA and SQIVND (reference sequence). The CDR3 has 14 residues. Deletions cut 10 bases from V and 4 bases from J, with 17 bases between. The CDR3, as DNA: TGTGCCACACAAACAGGGAGTGCAGGAAACACCATATATTTT. This gives the protein CATQTGSAGNTIYF.

CDR3 in amino acids: CASSVSPGGDTEAFF. CDR3 coding DNA: TGTGCCAGCAGCGTATCCCCCGGGGGGGACACTGAAGCTTTCTTT. This chain links TRBV9 with TRBJ1-1; D might be TRBD1 (5 bases). There are 15 residues in the CDR3. Germline assignment: CDR1 SGDLS and CDR2 YYNGEE. The germline V and J ends were trimmed by 1 base and 3 bases, with 13 bases remaining between them.

V is TRBV18 and J is TRBJ1-1; 8 bases are a match to TRBD1. CDR1 and CDR2 (germline): KGHSH, LQKENI. The V segment lost 3 bases and the J segment 6 bases; nucleotides outside the gene matches: 9. This CDR3 has 15 residues. The CDR3 region has the DNA TGTGCCAGCTCACCTTCGCAGGGGGCATGGTCTGAAGCTTTCTTT. This codes for CASSPSQGAWSEAFF.

As for this clone: The junction does not match germline at one end; this may be a read error. The chain has TRBV4-1 and TRBJ2-7; D is possibly TRBD1 or TRBD2 (5 bases each). Germline CDR1 MGHRA, CDR2 YSYEKL. CDR3 size: 13 residues. CDR3 coding DNA: TGCGCCAGCAGCCAAAGTGGAGACGGGACGCCAGACTTC. Its translation: CASSQSGDGTPDF.

V and J are TRBV11-3 and TRBJ2-7; weak D call: TRBD1 (6 bases). The CDR3 totals 14 residues. Germline V CDR1 and CDR2: SGHNT, YENEEA. Trimming left V 5 bases short and J 2 bases short, with 13 bases between. This CDR3 is CASSPPGHTYEQYF. For the CDR3, the DNA is TGTGCCAGCAGCCCGCCGGGACATACCTACGAGCAGTACTTC.

Turning to this clone: Additional DNA sequences in this sample encode the identical CDR3. The V and J genes are TRBV11-3 and TRBJ2-3; no clear D gene. From germline, CDR1 is SGHNT and CDR2 YENEEA. There are 14 residues in the CDR3. V was cut by 2 bases and J by 0 bases, with 6 bases left in between. In nucleotides, the CDR3 is TGTGCCAGCAGCTTAACGGCTAGCACAGATACGCAGTATTTT. Its protein product is CASSLTASTDTQYF.

J is TRBJ2-3 and V is TRBV4-1; D is unclear. CDR1 MGHRA and CDR2 YSYEKL come from the germline V gene. Between the trimmed V and J ends, which lost 0 bases and 0 bases, there was a span of 22 bases. CDR3 length: 20 residues. The CDR3 here is CASSQDEETYPSLSTDTQYF. In nucleotides, the CDR3 is TGCGCCAGCAGCCAAGATGAAGAAACTTACCCTAGTCTTAGCACAGATACGCAGTATTTT.

The rearrangement links TRBV11-3 to TRBJ2-2; 7 bases are shared with TRBD2. Germline CDR1 reads SGHNT; CDR2 reads YENEEA. The CDR3 spans 14 residues. Unmatched junction bases numbered 2, after V lost 0 bases and J lost 7 bases. CDR3 loop: CASSLEAGSGELFF. For the CDR3, the DNA is TGTGCCAGCAGCTTAGAAGCGGGGAGCGGGGAGCTGTTTTTT.

This chain joins TRBV5-8 and TRBJ1-1; D gene uncertain. The V end was cut by 5 bases, the J end by 6 bases, with 8 bases between. Germline CDR1 SGHTS, CDR2 YDEGEE. This CDR3 region has 11 residues. CDR3 in DNA: TGTGCCAGCAGTCGGAGGGCTGAAGCTTTCTTT. Translation: CASSRRAEAFF.

This chain connects TRBV29-1 to TRBJ2-2; D is possibly TRBD1 or TRBD2 (6 bases each). Germline V gives CDR1 SQVTM, CDR2 ANQGSEA. The CDR3 has 14 residues. The V gene lost 7 bases and the J gene lost 4 bases, with 16 bases spanning the gap. CDR3 bases: TGCAGCGCTGAGGGGGGTCGGAGCACCGGGGAGCTGTTTTTT. Translating gives CSAEGGRSTGELFF.